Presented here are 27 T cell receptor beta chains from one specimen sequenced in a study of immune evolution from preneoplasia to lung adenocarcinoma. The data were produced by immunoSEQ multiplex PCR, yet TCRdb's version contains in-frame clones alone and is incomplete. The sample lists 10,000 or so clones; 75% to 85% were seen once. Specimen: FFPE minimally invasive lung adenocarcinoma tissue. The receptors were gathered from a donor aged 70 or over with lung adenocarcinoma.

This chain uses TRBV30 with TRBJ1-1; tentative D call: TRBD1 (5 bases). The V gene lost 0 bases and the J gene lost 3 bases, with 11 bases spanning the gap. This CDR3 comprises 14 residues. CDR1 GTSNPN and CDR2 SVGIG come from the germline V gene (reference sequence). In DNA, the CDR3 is TGTGCCTGGAGTGTAAGGGGCGGTTACACTGAAGCTTTCTTT. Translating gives CAWSVRGGYTEAFF.

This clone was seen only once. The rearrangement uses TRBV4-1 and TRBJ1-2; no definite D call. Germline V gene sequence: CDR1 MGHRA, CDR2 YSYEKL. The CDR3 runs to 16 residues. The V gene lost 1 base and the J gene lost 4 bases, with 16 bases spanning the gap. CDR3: CASSQVSERKSYGYTF. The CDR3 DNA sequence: TGCGCCAGCAGCCAAGTCTCCGAGCGCAAGAGCTATGGCTACACCTTC.

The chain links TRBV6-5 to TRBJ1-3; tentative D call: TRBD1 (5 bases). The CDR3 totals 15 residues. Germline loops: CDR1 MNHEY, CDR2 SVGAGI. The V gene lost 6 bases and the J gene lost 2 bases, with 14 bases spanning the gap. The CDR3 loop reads CASRTPGGTGNTIYF. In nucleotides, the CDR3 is TGTGCCAGCAGAACACCCGGGGGGACTGGAAACACCATATATTTT.

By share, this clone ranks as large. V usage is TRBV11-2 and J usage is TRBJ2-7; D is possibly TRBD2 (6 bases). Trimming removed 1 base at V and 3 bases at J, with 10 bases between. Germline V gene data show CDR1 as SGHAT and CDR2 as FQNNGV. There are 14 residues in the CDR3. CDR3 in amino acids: CASSLVGGSYEQYF. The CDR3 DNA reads TGTGCCAGCAGCTTAGTAGGAGGGAGCTACGAGCAGTACTTC.

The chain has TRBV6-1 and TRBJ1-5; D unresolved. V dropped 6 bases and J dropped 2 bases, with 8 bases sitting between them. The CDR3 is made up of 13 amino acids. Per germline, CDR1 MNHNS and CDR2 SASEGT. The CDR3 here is CASSPRGNQPQHF. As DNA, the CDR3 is TGTGCCAGCAGCCCCCGGGGCAATCAGCCCCAGCATTTT.

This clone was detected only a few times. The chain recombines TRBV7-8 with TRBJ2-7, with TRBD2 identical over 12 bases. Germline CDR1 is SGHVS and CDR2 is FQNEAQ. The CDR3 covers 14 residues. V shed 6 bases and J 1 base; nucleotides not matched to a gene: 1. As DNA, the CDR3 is TGTGCCAGCAGACTAGCGGGGGGTTCCTACGAGCAGTACTTC. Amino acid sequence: CASRLAGGSYEQYF.

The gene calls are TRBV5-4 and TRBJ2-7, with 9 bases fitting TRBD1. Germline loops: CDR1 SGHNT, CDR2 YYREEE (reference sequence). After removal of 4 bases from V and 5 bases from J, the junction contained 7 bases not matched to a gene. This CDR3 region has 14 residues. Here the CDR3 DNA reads TGTGCCAGCAGCCCTGGGGACAGGGTCCACGAGCAGTACTTC. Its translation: CASSPGDRVHEQYF.

CDR3 DNA: TGTGCCAGCAGCCAAGCAACGCCAGGGGATCAGCCCCAGCATTTT. Protein sequence: CASSQATPGDQPQHF. This chain uses TRBV4-2 with TRBJ1-5, with TRBD1 as a possible D gene (6 bases). This CDR3 is built from 15 residues. Trimming took off 1 base at V and 5 bases at J, with 12 bases between the two ends. Germline V CDR1 and CDR2: LGHNA, YNFKEQ.

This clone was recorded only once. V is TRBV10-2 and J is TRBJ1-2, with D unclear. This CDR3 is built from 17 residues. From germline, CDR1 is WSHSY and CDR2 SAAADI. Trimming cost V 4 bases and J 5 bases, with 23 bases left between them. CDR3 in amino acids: CASSAAKTWRETYGYTF. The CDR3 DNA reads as TGCGCCAGCAGTGCCGCTAAGACTTGGAGGGAAACTTATGGCTACACCTTC.

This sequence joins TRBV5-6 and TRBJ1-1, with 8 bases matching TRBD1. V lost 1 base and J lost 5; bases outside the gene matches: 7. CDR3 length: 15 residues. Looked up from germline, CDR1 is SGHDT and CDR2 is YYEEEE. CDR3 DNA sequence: TGTGCCAGCAGCTTGTTGCGACAGGGGAGTACTGAAGCTTTCTTT. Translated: CASSLLRQGSTEAFF.

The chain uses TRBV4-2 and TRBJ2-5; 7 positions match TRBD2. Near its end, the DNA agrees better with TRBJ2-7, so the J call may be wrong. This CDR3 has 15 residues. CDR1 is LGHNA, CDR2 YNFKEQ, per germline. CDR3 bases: TGTGCCAGCAGCCAAGAGCGGGAGCCTGCCTACGAGCAGTACTTC. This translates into CASSQEREPAYEQYF.

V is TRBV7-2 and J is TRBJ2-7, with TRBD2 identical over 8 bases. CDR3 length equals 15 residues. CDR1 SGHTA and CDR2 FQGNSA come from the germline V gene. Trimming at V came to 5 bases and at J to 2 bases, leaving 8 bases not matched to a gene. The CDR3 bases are TGTGCCAGCAGCCCGAGTAGCGGGGCCCCCTACGAGCAGTACTTC. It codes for CASSPSSGAPYEQYF.

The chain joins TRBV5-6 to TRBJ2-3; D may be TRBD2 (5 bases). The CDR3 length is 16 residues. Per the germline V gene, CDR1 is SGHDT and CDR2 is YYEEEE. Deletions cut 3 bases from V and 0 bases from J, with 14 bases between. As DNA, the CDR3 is TGTGCCAGCAGCTCCCTACTAGAGGGAAGCACAGATACGCAGTATTTT. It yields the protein CASSSLLEGSTDTQYF.

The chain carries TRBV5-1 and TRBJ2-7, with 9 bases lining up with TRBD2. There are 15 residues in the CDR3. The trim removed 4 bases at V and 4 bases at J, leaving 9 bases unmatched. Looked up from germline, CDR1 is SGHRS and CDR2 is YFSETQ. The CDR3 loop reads CASSPPGREGYEQYF. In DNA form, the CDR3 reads TGCGCCAGCAGCCCCCCCGGGCGGGAGGGTTACGAGCAGTACTTC.

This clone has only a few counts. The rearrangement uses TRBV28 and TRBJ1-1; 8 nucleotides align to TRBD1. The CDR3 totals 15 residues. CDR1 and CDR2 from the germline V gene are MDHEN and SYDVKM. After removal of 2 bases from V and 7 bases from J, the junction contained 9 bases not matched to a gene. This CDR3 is CASSLPTGAGGEAFF. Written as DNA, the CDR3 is TGTGCCAGCAGTTTACCGACAGGGGCTGGGGGTGAAGCTTTCTTT.

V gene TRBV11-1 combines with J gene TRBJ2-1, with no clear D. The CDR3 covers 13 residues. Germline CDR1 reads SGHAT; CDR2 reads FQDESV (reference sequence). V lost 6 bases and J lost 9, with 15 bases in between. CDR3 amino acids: CASSSGPTSEQFF. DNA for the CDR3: TGTGCCAGCAGTTCGGGCCCTACCAGTGAGCAGTTCTTC. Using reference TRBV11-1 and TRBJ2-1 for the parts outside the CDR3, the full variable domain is EAEVAQSPRYKITEKSQAVAFWCDPISGHATLYWYRQILGQGPELLVQFQDESVVDDSQLPKDRFSAERLKGVDSTLKIQPAELGDSAMYLCASSSGPTSEQFFGPGTRLTVL.

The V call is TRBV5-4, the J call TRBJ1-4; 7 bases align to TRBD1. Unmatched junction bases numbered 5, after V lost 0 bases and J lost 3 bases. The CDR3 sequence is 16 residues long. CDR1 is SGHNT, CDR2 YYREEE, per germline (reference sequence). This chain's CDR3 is CASSLGGGRANEKLFF. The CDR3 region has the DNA TGTGCCAGCAGCTTGGGAGGGGGCAGAGCTAATGAAAAACTGTTTTTT.

This CDR3 reads CASSLELAGYNEQFF. CDR3 coding DNA: TGCGCCAGCAGCTTGGAACTAGCCGGATACAATGAGCAGTTCTTC. The chain has TRBV5-1 and TRBJ2-1; perhaps TRBD2 as D (6 bases). Between the trimmed V and J ends, which lost 0 bases and 4 bases, there was a span of 11 bases. The germline CDR1 and CDR2 sequences are SGHRS and YFSETQ. The CDR3 is 15 residues long.

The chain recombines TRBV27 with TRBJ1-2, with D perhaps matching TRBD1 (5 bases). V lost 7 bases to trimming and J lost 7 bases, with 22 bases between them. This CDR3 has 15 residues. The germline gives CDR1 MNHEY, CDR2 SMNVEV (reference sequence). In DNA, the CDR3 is TGTGCCAGCAAGGACACCCTAGAGATTTGGGGTGGCTACACCTTC. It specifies CASKDTLEIWGGYTF.

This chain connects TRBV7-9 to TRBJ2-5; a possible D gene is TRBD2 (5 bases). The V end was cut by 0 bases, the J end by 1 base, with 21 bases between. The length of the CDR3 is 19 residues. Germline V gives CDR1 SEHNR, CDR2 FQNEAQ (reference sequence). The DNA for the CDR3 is TGTGCCAGCAGCTTAGCTCGGGCCTCCGGGATTCTGGTCCAAGAGACCCAGTACTTC. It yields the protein CASSLARASGILVQETQYF.

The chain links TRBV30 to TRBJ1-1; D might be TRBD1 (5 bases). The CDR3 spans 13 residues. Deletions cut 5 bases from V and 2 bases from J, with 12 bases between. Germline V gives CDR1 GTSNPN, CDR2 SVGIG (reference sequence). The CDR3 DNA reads TGTGCCTGGGACCTTCGGGGCAACACTGAAGCTTTCTTT. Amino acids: CAWDLRGNTEAFF.

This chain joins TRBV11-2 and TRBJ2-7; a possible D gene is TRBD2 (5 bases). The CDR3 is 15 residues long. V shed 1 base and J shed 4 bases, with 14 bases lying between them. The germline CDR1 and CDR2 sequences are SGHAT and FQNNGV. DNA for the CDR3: TGTGCCAGCAGCTTAGTGGCTAGTCTAGCTTACGAGCAGTACTTC. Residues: CASSLVASLAYEQYF.

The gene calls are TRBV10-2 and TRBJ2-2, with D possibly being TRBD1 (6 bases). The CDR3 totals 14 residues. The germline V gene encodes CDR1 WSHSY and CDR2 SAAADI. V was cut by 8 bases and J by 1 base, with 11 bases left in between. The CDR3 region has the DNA TGCGCCAGCCAACGACAGGAGAACACCGGGGAGCTGTTTTTT. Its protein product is CASQRQENTGELFF.

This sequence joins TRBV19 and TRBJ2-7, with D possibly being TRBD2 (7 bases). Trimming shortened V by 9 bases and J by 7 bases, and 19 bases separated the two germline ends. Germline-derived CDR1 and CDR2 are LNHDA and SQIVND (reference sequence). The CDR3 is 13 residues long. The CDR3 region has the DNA TGTGCCAGCCGGGGGGCGGTATCAAGGGAGCAGTACTTC. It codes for CASRGAVSREQYF.

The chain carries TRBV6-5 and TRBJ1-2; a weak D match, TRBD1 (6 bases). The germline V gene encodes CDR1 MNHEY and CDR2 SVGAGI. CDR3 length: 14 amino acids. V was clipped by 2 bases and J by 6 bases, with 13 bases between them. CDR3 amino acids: CASSYGPGADGYTF. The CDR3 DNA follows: TGTGCCAGCAGTTACGGACCAGGGGCGGATGGCTACACCTTC.

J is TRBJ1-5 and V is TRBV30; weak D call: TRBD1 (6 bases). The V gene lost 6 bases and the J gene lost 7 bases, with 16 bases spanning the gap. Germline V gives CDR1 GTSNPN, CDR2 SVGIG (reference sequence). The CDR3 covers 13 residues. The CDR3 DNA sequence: TGTGCCTGCGCGGGGGGGGCACAACAGCCCCAGCATTTT. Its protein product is CACAGGAQQPQHF.

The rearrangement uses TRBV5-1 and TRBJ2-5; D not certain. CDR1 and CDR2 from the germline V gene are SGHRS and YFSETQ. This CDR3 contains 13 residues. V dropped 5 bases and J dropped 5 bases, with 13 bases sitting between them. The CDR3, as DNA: TGCGCCAGCAGTGTTGACCCTCCTGAGACCCAGTACTTC. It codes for CASSVDPPETQYF. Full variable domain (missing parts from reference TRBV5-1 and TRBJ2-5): KAGVTQTPRYLIKTRGQQVTLSCSPISGHRSVSWYQQTPGQGLQFLFEYFSETQRNKGNFPGRFSGRQFSNSRSEMNVSTLELGDSALYLCASSVDPPETQYFGPGTRLLVL.